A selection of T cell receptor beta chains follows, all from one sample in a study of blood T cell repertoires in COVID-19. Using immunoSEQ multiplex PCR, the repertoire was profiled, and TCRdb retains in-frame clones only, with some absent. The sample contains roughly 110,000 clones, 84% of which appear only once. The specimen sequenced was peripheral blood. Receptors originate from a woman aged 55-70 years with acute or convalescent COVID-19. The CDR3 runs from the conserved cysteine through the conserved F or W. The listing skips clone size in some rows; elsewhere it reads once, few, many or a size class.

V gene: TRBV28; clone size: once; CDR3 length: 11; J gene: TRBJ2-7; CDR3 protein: CASSGGYEQYF
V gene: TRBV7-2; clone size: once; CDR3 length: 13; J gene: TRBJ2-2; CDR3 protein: CASRPAGGGELFF
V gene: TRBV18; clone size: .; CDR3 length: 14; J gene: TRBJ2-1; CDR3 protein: CASSLGTGLDEQFF
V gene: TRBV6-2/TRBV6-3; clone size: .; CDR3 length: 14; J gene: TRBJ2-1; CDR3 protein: CASSYTNLAGEQFF
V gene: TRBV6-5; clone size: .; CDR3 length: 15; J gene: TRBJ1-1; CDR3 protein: CASIRRTEANTEAFF
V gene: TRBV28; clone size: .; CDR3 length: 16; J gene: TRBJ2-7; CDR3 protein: CASSSTGIDVSYEQYF
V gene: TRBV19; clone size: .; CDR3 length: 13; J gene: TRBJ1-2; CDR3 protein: CASSSGGGRGYTF
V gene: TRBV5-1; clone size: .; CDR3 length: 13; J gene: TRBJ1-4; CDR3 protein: CASSWTANEKLFF
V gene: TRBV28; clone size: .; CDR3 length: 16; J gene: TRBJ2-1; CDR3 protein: CASSLSTGQGANEQFF
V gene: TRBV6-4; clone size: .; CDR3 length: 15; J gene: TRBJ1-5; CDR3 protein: CASSEHPGQGSTQHF
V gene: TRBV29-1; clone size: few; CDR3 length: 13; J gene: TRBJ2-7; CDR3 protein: CSVVTSGSYEQYF
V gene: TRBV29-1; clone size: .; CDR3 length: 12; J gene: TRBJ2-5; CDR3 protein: CSVLRTEETQYF
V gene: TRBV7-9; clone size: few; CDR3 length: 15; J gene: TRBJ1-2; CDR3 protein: CASSPSEDRNYGYTF
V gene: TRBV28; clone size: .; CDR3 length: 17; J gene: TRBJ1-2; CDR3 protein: CASGNQAGTGGGYGYTF
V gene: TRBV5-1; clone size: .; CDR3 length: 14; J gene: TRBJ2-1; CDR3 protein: CASSPGQSYNEQFF
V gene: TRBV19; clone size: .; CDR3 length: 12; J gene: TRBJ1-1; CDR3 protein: CASSRQYTEAFF
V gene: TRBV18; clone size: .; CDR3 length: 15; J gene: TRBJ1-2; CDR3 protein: CASSSMVGQEDGYTF
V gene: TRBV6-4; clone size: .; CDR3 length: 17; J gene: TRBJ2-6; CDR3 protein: CASSRDSINSGANVLTF
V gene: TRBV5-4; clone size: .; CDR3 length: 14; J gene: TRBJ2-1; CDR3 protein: CASSRTSRYNEQFF
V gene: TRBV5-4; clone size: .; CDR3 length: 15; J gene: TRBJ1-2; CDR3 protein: CASSWGGQGATGYTF
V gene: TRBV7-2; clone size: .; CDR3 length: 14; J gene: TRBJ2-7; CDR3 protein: CASSRGQGGREQYF
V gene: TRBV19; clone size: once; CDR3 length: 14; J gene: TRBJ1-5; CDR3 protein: CASSPRQGNQPQHF
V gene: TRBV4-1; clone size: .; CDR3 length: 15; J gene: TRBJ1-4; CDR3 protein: CASSSPAGQEEKLFF